One and the same sample provided the 9 T cell receptor beta chains below, sequenced in a study of shared clonotypes between healthy human individuals. Repertoires were generated with immunoSEQ multiplex PCR, while TCRdb's copy carries only in-frame clones and drops some. The table includes 2 million to 2.5 million clones, 85% to 95% detected once. The sample consisted of naive CD4+ T cells from PBMCs. Stated subset: CD45RA+ positively selected. All receptors come from a man aged 18 to 29 in good health. Some clones in this sample may be carry-over from other donors' samples.

This sequence joins TRBV25-1 and TRBJ2-5; TRBD2 matches at 8 bases. In germline, CDR1 is MGHDK, CDR2 SYGVNS. V was clipped by 5 bases and J by 5 bases; unmatched bases: 10. This CDR3 region has 15 residues. The CDR3 nucleotides are TGTGCCAGCAGTCCCACTAGCGGTCCTGGGGAGACCCAGTACTTC. It translates to CASSPTSGPGETQYF.

The chain couples TRBV29-1 to TRBJ2-1; D not resolved. Trimming pared 4 bases from V and 5 bases from J, leaving 15 bases between. CDR3 length equals 14 residues. The V gene's germline CDR1 is SQVTM and CDR2 ANQGSEA. The CDR3 sequence is CSVVAPEPDNEQFF. CDR3 bases: TGCAGCGTTGTAGCCCCGGAACCTGACAATGAGCAGTTCTTC.

This rearrangement joins TRBV4-1 to TRBJ2-1; D remains ambiguous. Germline V gene sequence: CDR1 MGHRA, CDR2 YSYEKL. Trimming removed 1 base at V and 0 bases at J, with 13 bases between. The CDR3 runs to 17 residues. The CDR3 DNA reads TGCGCCAGCAGCCAAGGTTGGCCCTCGAGCTCCTACAATGAGCAGTTCTTC. Residues: CASSQGWPSSSYNEQFF.

A few counts support this clone. This chain links TRBV2 with TRBJ2-5, with a tentative D call TRBD1 (5 bases). The CDR3 spans 11 residues. Germline values: CDR1 SNHLY, CDR2 FYNNEI. Trimming took off 7 bases at V and 3 bases at J, with 6 bases between the two ends. The CDR3 coding sequence is TGTGCCAGCAAAGGGGAAGAGACCCAGTACTTC. Amino acid sequence: CASKGEETQYF.

V gene TRBV7-2 combines with J gene TRBJ2-7, with 8 bases lining up with TRBD2. Unmatched junction bases numbered 4, after V lost 3 bases and J lost 3 bases. This CDR3 spans 14 amino acids. Germline V gene sequence: CDR1 SGHTA, CDR2 FQGNSA. This chain's CDR3 is CASSFREGYYEQYF. Written as DNA, the CDR3 is TGTGCCAGCAGCTTTCGGGAGGGTTACTACGAGCAGTACTTC.

This clone was found a few times. V is TRBV28 and J is TRBJ1-1, with a tentative D call TRBD1 (6 bases). The CDR3 has 13 residues. V lost 4 bases, J lost 3 bases, and 9 bases lay in between. Germline CDR1 is MDHEN and CDR2 is SYDVKM. CDR3: CASSSRGYTEAFF. The CDR3 region has the DNA TGTGCCAGCAGTTCCAGGGGTTACACTGAAGCTTTCTTT.

The CDR3 coding sequence is TGTGCCTGGAGTGTAACGGGGGAGGGCGAGCAGTACTTC. Residues: CAWSVTGEGEQYF. This chain joins TRBV30 and TRBJ2-7, with 7 bases fitting TRBD2. Germline values: CDR1 GTSNPN, CDR2 SVGIG (reference sequence). V trimming: 0 bases; J trimming: 6 bases; junction bases outside the gene matches: 5. The CDR3 contains 13 residues.

The V gene is TRBV7-9, the J gene TRBJ2-1, with D possibly matching TRBD2 (6 bases). The CDR3 covers 17 residues. The V end lost 0 bases, the J end lost 7 bases, and 19 bases lay between the germline ends. Germline CDR1 reads SEHNR; CDR2 reads FQNEAQ (reference sequence). The CDR3, as DNA: TGTGCCAGCAGCTTAGCGCTATGGAGGGAGGCGGGGAATGAGCAGTTCTTC. Encoded protein: CASSLALWREAGNEQFF.

V gene TRBV5-1 combines with J gene TRBJ1-3; D might be TRBD1 (5 bases). The CDR3 covers 13 residues. In germline, CDR1 is SGHRS, CDR2 YFSETQ. V dropped 2 bases and J dropped 9 bases, with 12 bases sitting between them. CDR3 amino acids: CASSLSGHGTIYF. The CDR3 DNA sequence: TGCGCCAGCAGCTTATCAGGGCATGGCACCATATATTTT. Drawing the rest from reference TRBV5-1 and TRBJ1-3, the complete variable domain is KAGVTQTPRYLIKTRGQQVTLSCSPISGHRSVSWYQQTPGQGLQFLFEYFSETQRNKGNFPGRFSGRQFSNSRSEMNVSTLELGDSALYLCASSLSGHGTIYFGEGSWLTVV.